Listed here are 25 T cell receptor beta chains from one sample, sequenced in a study of T-cell reconstitution after alpha-beta-depleted transplantation in children. For TCRbeta, the library was prepared with unique molecular identifiers. TCRdb fed the PCR reads into MiXCR, producing one record per CDR3 protein. The repertoire includes 700,000 to 950,000 distinct CDR3 sequences, roughly 15% of them detected once, and 5% sits in the top ten. The starting material was PBMCs, mostly from graft donor cells, obtained 360 days after TCRalphabeta/CD19-depleted stem cell transplant. The source of these receptors is a male patient under 18 who had a stem cell transplant for acute lymphoblastic leukemia, so the T cells may come from the graft donor.

The chain couples TRBV7-7 to TRBJ2-3, with TRBD2 identical over 14 bases. From germline, CDR1 is SSHAT and CDR2 FNYEAQ (reference sequence). The CDR3 contains 19 residues. With 4 bases clipped from V and 0 bases from J, the junction kept 9 bases outside the gene matches. The CDR3 reads CASSWMTSGRGRSTDTQYF. The CDR3 nucleotides read TGTGCCAGCAGCTGGATGACTAGCGGGAGGGGGAGAAGCACAGATACGCAGTATTTT.

This clonotype came up many times. The rearrangement joins TRBV15 to TRBJ2-7; D remains unclear. The CDR3 is 14 residues long. Trimming pared 1 base from V and 4 bases from J, leaving 11 bases between. The germline V gene has CDR1 LNHNV and CDR2 YYDKDF (reference sequence). CDR3 sequence (DNA): TGTGCCACCAGCAGAGTTACTGACTTTTACGAGCAGTACTTC. It yields the protein CATSRVTDFYEQYF.

The rearrangement uses TRBV3-1 and TRBJ2-3; 10 positions match TRBD2. The length of the CDR3 is 19 residues. From germline, CDR1 is LGHDT and CDR2 YNNKEL (reference sequence). V lost 6 bases to trimming and J lost 4 bases; unmatched junction nucleotides: 19. CDR3 loop: CASRPGTSVTGSKPDTQYF. The CDR3 coding sequence is TGTGCCAGCAGACCCGGGACTAGCGTCACGGGTTCTAAGCCAGATACGCAGTATTTT.

The rearrangement joins TRBV5-8 to TRBJ1-5; 8 nucleotides line up with TRBD1. The CDR3 sequence is 15 residues long. The germline V gene has CDR1 SGHTS and CDR2 YDEGEE. The ends lost 4 bases at V and 5 bases at J; junction bases unmatched: 8. CDR3 loop: CASSRTGRVYQPQHF. For the CDR3, the DNA is TGTGCCAGCAGCAGGACAGGGAGGGTCTATCAGCCCCAGCATTTT.

This clonotype occurred a few times. The V call is TRBV29-1, the J call TRBJ2-7, with 8 bases matching TRBD1. J gave up 5 bases and V 3 bases, and 3 bases lay outside the gene matches. The CDR3 spans 12 residues. The germline gives CDR1 SQVTM, CDR2 ANQGSEA. Here the CDR3 DNA reads TGCAGCGTTGAGCAGGGGGCGGACGAGCAGTACTTC. It codes for CSVEQGADEQYF.

The chain uses TRBV6-5 and TRBJ2-7; no clear D. There are 15 residues in the CDR3. The germline CDR1 and CDR2 sequences are MNHEY and SVGAGI. The V and J ends lost 0 bases and 3 bases respectively, with 12 bases between them. CDR3: CASSYSHGLDYEQYF. The CDR3 region has the DNA TGTGCCAGCAGTTACTCGCACGGCCTAGACTACGAGCAGTACTTC.

A few counts support this clonotype. The V call is TRBV27, the J call TRBJ2-7; D may be TRBD2 (5 bases). Trimming pared 4 bases from V and 4 bases from J, leaving 11 bases between. The CDR3 is 13 amino acids. Per germline, CDR1 MNHEY and CDR2 SMNVEV (reference sequence). The CDR3 is CASSWRTGYEQYF. The CDR3 DNA is TGTGCCAGCAGTTGGAGGACTGGATACGAGCAGTACTTC.

This rearrangement joins TRBV5-1 to TRBJ1-3; a possible D gene is TRBD1 (5 bases). The CDR3 is 16 residues long. V was cut by 4 bases and J by 0 bases, with 14 bases left in between. The germline V gene has CDR1 SGHRS and CDR2 YFSETQ. The CDR3 loop reads CASSLAGPSSGNTIYF. CDR3 bases: TGCGCCAGCAGCCTGGCGGGACCGAGCTCTGGAAACACCATATATTTT.

The chain has TRBV20-1 and TRBJ2-7, with 10 bases matching TRBD2. Germline lookup yields CDR1 DFQATT and CDR2 SNEGSKA (reference sequence). Unmatched junction bases numbered 10, after V lost 0 bases and J lost 5 bases. The CDR3 contains 16 residues. DNA for the CDR3: TGCAGTGCTAGAGATCCGGGGCTAGCGGGAGTGAACGAGCAGTACTTC. This encodes CSARDPGLAGVNEQYF.

This clonotype was picked up a small number of times. The CDR3 protein is CASSDRGPWDTQYF. The CDR3 coding sequence is TGTGCCAGCAGCGACAGGGGCCCCTGGGATACGCAGTATTTT. The chain combines TRBV27 with TRBJ2-3; 8 bases match TRBD1. CDR1 and CDR2 from the germline V gene are MNHEY and SMNVEV (reference sequence). V shed 6 bases, J shed 6 bases, and the junction held 8 bases outside the gene matches. There are 14 residues in the CDR3.

V gene TRBV15 combines with J gene TRBJ1-4; D gene uncertain. The CDR3 covers 14 residues. Germline assignment: CDR1 LNHNV and CDR2 YYDKDF (reference sequence). V was pared by 2 bases and J by 8 bases, with 12 bases between. The CDR3 is CATSRSRGSEKLFF. As DNA, the CDR3 is TGTGCCACCAGCAGAAGTCGCGGTAGCGAAAAACTGTTTTTT.

The sample holds many counts of this clonotype. The chain employs TRBV12-3 or TRBV12-4 and TRBJ2-7, with 7 bases lining up with TRBD2. The CDR3 spans 14 residues. The ends lost 4 bases at V and 11 bases at J; junction bases unmatched: 14. DNA for the CDR3: TGTGCCAGCAGTTCCCCAATGGCGGGAGTCTTCGAGTACTTC. Protein sequence: CASSSPMAGVFEYF.

This clonotype was seen repeatedly, ten times or more. The chain recombines TRBV15 with TRBJ2-2; TRBD1 aligns across 7 bases. Germline CDR1 reads LNHNV; CDR2 reads YYDKDF (reference sequence). V lost 2 bases, J lost 0 bases, and 6 bases stayed unmatched. CDR3 length equals 17 residues. The DNA for the CDR3 is TGTGCCACCAGCAGAAATACCGGGACAGCGAACACCGGGGAGCTGTTTTTT. This gives the protein CATSRNTGTANTGELFF.

This clonotype was detected a few times. The V and J genes are TRBV20-1 and TRBJ2-1; unclear D gene. The CDR3 loop spans 14 amino acids. Germline V gives CDR1 DFQATT, CDR2 SNEGSKA (reference sequence). Between the trimmed V and J ends, which lost 7 bases and 0 bases, there was a span of 13 bases. The CDR3 here is CSVVLDGSYNEQFF. The CDR3 DNA follows: TGCAGTGTGGTTCTAGATGGCTCCTACAATGAGCAGTTCTTC.

This rearrangement joins TRBV12-3 or TRBV12-4 to TRBJ2-3, with a weak D call TRBD2 (6 bases). The V end lost 8 bases, the J end lost 3 bases, and 18 bases lay between the germline ends. The CDR3 consists of 15 residues. CDR3 DNA: TGTGCCAGCCCTTGGGGGGAGGCGCGGACAGATACGCAGTATTTT. Protein product: CASPWGEARTDTQYF.

The chain couples TRBV12-3 or TRBV12-4 to TRBJ1-4; D gene uncertain. This CDR3 has 13 residues. The V and J ends lost 7 bases and 0 bases respectively, with 6 bases between them. The CDR3 coding sequence is TGTGCCAGCATGAGAGCAACTAATGAAAAACTGTTTTTT. Translating gives CASMRATNEKLFF.

This clonotype turned up a few times. A much larger clone lies a single base off, so this may be a read error. V and J are TRBV7-8 and TRBJ2-7; tentative D call: TRBD2 (6 bases). This CDR3 has 13 amino acids. Trimming left V 4 bases short and J 3 bases short, with 10 bases between. Germline V gene data show CDR1 as SGHVS and CDR2 as FQNEAQ. CDR3 DNA sequence: TGTGCCAGCAGCTCCGGGACTTACTACGAGCAGTACTTC. Translation gives CASSSGTYYEQYF.

This clonotype was seen a handful of times. The J gene is TRBJ1-3, the V gene TRBV11-2; D is perhaps TRBD1 (6 bases). The germline gives CDR1 SGHAT, CDR2 FQNNGV. This CDR3 region has 16 residues. V dropped 8 bases and J dropped 0 bases, with 17 bases sitting between them. The CDR3 protein is CASRRGADRSGNTIYF. CDR3 nucleotide sequence: TGTGCCAGCCGTAGGGGGGCGGACCGCTCTGGAAACACCATATATTTT.

The V and J genes are TRBV2 and TRBJ2-1, with no clear D. The CDR3 spans 8 residues. V shed 7 bases and J shed 10 bases, with 2 bases lying between them. CDR1 is SNHLY and CDR2 is FYNNEI in the germline V gene. CDR3 in amino acids: CASKEQFF. Here the CDR3 DNA reads TGTGCCAGCAAAGAGCAGTTCTTC.

This clonotype was counted only a few times. The chain is built from TRBV7-9 and TRBJ2-1, with a possible D match to TRBD2 (6 bases). CDR1 SEHNR and CDR2 FQNEAQ come from the germline V gene (reference sequence). The CDR3 is made up of 16 amino acids. The V end was cut by 9 bases, the J end by 5 bases, with 23 bases between. CDR3 sequence reads: CASSAFSGPPHNEQFF. In DNA, the CDR3 is TGTGCCAGTTCCGCCTTTAGCGGTCCCCCCCACAATGAGCAGTTCTTC.

This clonotype turned up a few times. The gene calls are TRBV12-3 or TRBV12-4 and TRBJ2-1; a possible D gene is TRBD2 (7 bases). The V gene lost 6 bases and the J gene lost 9 bases, with 18 bases spanning the gap. This CDR3 contains 14 residues. Here the CDR3 DNA reads TGTGCCAGCAGGGAAATTGGGGGGGCTGGTGAGCAGTTCTTC. Protein: CASREIGGAGEQFF.

CDR3 bases: TGCGCCAGCAGCTTGGTAGGGCGGTGGACAGATACGCAGTATTTT. This translates into CASSLVGRWTDTQYF. The V gene is TRBV5-1, the J gene TRBJ2-3; unclear D gene. The CDR3 contains 15 residues. Looked up from germline, CDR1 is SGHRS and CDR2 is YFSETQ. Trimming took off 0 bases at V and 3 bases at J, with 11 bases between the two ends.

Only a few counts were recorded for this clonotype. This chain joins TRBV20-1 and TRBJ2-2; 11 bases align to TRBD2. The CDR3 is 15 residues long. The germline CDR1 and CDR2 sequences are DFQATT and SNEGSKA (reference sequence). V shed 6 bases and J 1 base; nucleotides not matched to a gene: 4. In DNA, the CDR3 is TGCAGTGCAGACGGACTAGCGGGGAACACCGGGGAGCTGTTTTTT. Translated, it gives CSADGLAGNTGELFF.

At least ten counts were recorded for this clonotype. The V and J genes are TRBV27 and TRBJ1-4; D gene ambiguous. Trimming removed 2 bases at V and 0 bases at J, with 7 bases between. CDR3 length equals 15 residues. Germline V CDR1 and CDR2: MNHEY, SMNVEV (reference sequence). The CDR3 DNA reads as TGTGCCAGCAGTTTACGGCAGGCAACTAATGAAAAACTGTTTTTT. This sequence encodes CASSLRQATNEKLFF.

The CDR3 DNA follows: TGTGCCAGCGTATTTGCCCCTGGCCAGGATACGCAGTATTTT. Its translation: CASVFAPGQDTQYF. V and J are TRBV12-3 or TRBV12-4 and TRBJ2-3; the D is unclear. The V end lost 8 bases, the J end lost 6 bases, and 18 bases lay between the germline ends. The CDR3 runs 14 residues.